This is a list of T cell receptor beta chains from one sample in a study of T cell responses to AZD1222 COVID-19 vaccine. Assay: immunoSEQ multiplex PCR; the TCRdb copy retains only in-frame clones and omits some. The sample shows around 30,000 clones, about 93% of them seen only once. The specimen comprised peripheral blood, sampled on day 0 of AZD1222 vaccination. Receptors originate from an adult in good health. Both conserved end residues are part of each CDR3. A D gene is named only where the DNA matches it firmly. Part of the rows lack a size; the others show once, few, many or a class for expanded clones.

clone size: .; V gene: TRBV29-1; J gene: TRBJ1-6; D gene: .; CDR3 DNA: TGCAGCGTTGGCAGGGACTATAATTCACCCCTCCACTTT; CDR3 protein: CSVGRDYNSPLHF
clone size: .; V gene: TRBV5-6; J gene: TRBJ2-7; D gene: .; CDR3 DNA: TGTGCCAGCAGCTTGCTCTCCCCCTACTACGAGCAGTACTTC; CDR3 protein: CASSLLSPYYEQYF
clone size: .; V gene: TRBV29-1; J gene: TRBJ1-5; D gene: TRBD1; CDR3 DNA: TGCAGCGTTGTGAGGGTGGGACAGGCCAATCAGCCCCAGCATTTT; CDR3 protein: CSVVRVGQANQPQHF
clone size: .; V gene: TRBV30; J gene: TRBJ1-6; D gene: TRBD1; CDR3 DNA: TGTGCCTTTACAGGGGGCGGCCTCTCCTATAATTCACCCCTCCACTTT; CDR3 protein: CAFTGGGLSYNSPLHF
clone size: .; V gene: TRBV18; J gene: TRBJ2-7; D gene: TRBD2; CDR3 DNA: TGTGCCAGCTCTCCTAGCGGGAGTCACGAGCAGTACTTC; CDR3 protein: CASSPSGSHEQYF
clone size: .; V gene: TRBV30; J gene: TRBJ1-3; D gene: .; CDR3 DNA: TGTGCCTGGAGAGTCAGGGGATACTCTGGAAACACCATATATTTT; CDR3 protein: CAWRVRGYSGNTIYF
clone size: .; V gene: TRBV5-1; J gene: TRBJ2-1; D gene: .; CDR3 DNA: TGCGCCAGCAGCTTGGACAGGTTCGAGCAGTTCTTC; CDR3 protein: CASSLDRFEQFF
clone size: .; V gene: TRBV15; J gene: TRBJ1-2; D gene: .; CDR3 DNA: TGTGCCACCAGCAGAGACGGACAGTATGGCTACACCTTC; CDR3 protein: CATSRDGQYGYTF
clone size: .; V gene: TRBV5-4; J gene: TRBJ2-1; D gene: .; CDR3 DNA: TGTGCCAGCAGCTTGGGGCAGGCTCTCTCCTACAATGAGCAGTTCTTC; CDR3 protein: CASSLGQALSYNEQFF
clone size: .; V gene: TRBV7-2; J gene: TRBJ2-7; D gene: .; CDR3 DNA: TGTGCCAGCAGCATTGGGACGGGCGCCTACGAGCAGTACTTC; CDR3 protein: CASSIGTGAYEQYF
clone size: .; V gene: TRBV6-4; J gene: TRBJ2-2; D gene: .; CDR3 DNA: TGTGCCAGCAGTGAAGGGCCCTCCTTTGCCGGGGAGCTGTTTTTT; CDR3 protein: CASSEGPSFAGELFF
clone size: .; V gene: TRBV11-2; J gene: TRBJ1-1; D gene: .; CDR3 DNA: TGTGCCAGCAGCTTTTCCCCGCAGGGAGGTACAGCTTTCTTT; CDR3 protein: CASSFSPQGGTAFF
clone size: once; V gene: TRBV6-2/TRBV6-3; J gene: TRBJ2-5; D gene: TRBD2; CDR3 DNA: TGTGCCAGCAGTCAACTAGCGGGGGGGAGAGAGACCCAGTACTTC; CDR3 protein: CASSQLAGGRETQYF
clone size: once; V gene: TRBV10-3; J gene: TRBJ2-6; D gene: .; CDR3 DNA: TGTGCCATCAGTGAGTCGGGGGCTGGGGCCAACGTCCTGACTTTC; CDR3 protein: CAISESGAGANVLTF
clone size: .; V gene: TRBV25-1; J gene: TRBJ1-6; D gene: .; CDR3 DNA: TGTGCCAGCAGTGAATTTGGTCCCAAAGCCTCACCCCTCCACTTT; CDR3 protein: CASSEFGPKASPLHF
clone size: .; V gene: TRBV29-1; J gene: TRBJ1-2; D gene: .; CDR3 DNA: TGCAGCGTTATCCAGACGGGTTCCTATGGCTACACCTTC; CDR3 protein: CSVIQTGSYGYTF
clone size: .; V gene: TRBV6-5; J gene: TRBJ2-7; D gene: .; CDR3 DNA: TGTGCCAGCAGTCCACAGGATTCCTACGAGCAGTACTTC; CDR3 protein: CASSPQDSYEQYF
clone size: .; V gene: TRBV15; J gene: TRBJ1-1; D gene: TRBD1; CDR3 DNA: TGTGCCACCAGCGGCCTCCGGGACAGGGGGACAAACACTGAAGCTTTCTTT; CDR3 protein: CATSGLRDRGTNTEAFF
clone size: once; V gene: TRBV10-3; J gene: TRBJ1-3; D gene: .; CDR3 DNA: TGTGCCATCATGGGGGGATCCTCTGGAAACACCATATATTTT; CDR3 protein: CAIMGGSSGNTIYF
clone size: .; V gene: TRBV20-1; J gene: TRBJ2-2; D gene: TRBD2; CDR3 DNA: TGCAGTGCTAGTCGGCTAGCGGGTCAAGCGAACACCGGGGAGCTGTTTTTT; CDR3 protein: CSASRLAGQANTGELFF
clone size: once; V gene: TRBV24-1; J gene: TRBJ1-2; D gene: .; CDR3 DNA: TGTGCCACCAGTGTGGACAGCGGACCGGGCTACACCTTC; CDR3 protein: CATSVDSGPGYTF
clone size: .; V gene: TRBV29-1; J gene: TRBJ1-2; D gene: TRBD1; CDR3 DNA: TGCAGCGTTAAAGGACAGGGAAATGGCTACACCTTC; CDR3 protein: CSVKGQGNGYTF
clone size: .; V gene: TRBV23-1; J gene: TRBJ1-5; D gene: .; CDR3 DNA: TGCGCCAGCAGTCCTATCCCCACCACGCATCAGCCCCAGCATTTT; CDR3 protein: CASSPIPTTHQPQHF
clone size: .; V gene: TRBV3-1/TRBV3-2; J gene: TRBJ1-5; D gene: TRBD1; CDR3 DNA: TGTGCCAGCAGCTTTGGGACAGGTAGCAATCAGCCCCAGCATTTT; CDR3 protein: CASSFGTGSNQPQHF
clone size: .; V gene: TRBV5-1; J gene: TRBJ1-2; D gene: .; CDR3 DNA: TGCGCCAGCAGCCCACGGACAGTAGGAAACTATGGCTACACCTTC; CDR3 protein: CASSPRTVGNYGYTF
clone size: .; V gene: TRBV5-1; J gene: TRBJ1-5; D gene: TRBD1; CDR3 DNA: TGCGCCAGCAGCTTAGAGGGGGCGCGGAATCAGCCCCAGCATTTT; CDR3 protein: CASSLEGARNQPQHF
clone size: .; V gene: TRBV5-6; J gene: TRBJ1-3; D gene: .; CDR3 DNA: TGTGCCAGCAGCCCCGGAAACTCTGGAAACACCATATATTTT; CDR3 protein: CASSPGNSGNTIYF
clone size: .; V gene: TRBV7-8; J gene: TRBJ2-1; D gene: .; CDR3 DNA: TGTGCCAGCAGCCTTCTCAATGAGCAGTTCTTC; CDR3 protein: CASSLLNEQFF
clone size: once; V gene: TRBV27; J gene: TRBJ1-2; D gene: TRBD1; CDR3 DNA: TGTGCCAGCAGTTTCAGGGGGAACTATGGCTACACCTTC; CDR3 protein: CASSFRGNYGYTF
clone size: .; V gene: TRBV28; J gene: TRBJ1-1; D gene: .; CDR3 DNA: TGTGCCAGCAGTGGGCGGACAGTTATGAACACTGAAGCTTTCTTT; CDR3 protein: CASSGRTVMNTEAFF
clone size: .; V gene: TRBV5-1; J gene: TRBJ1-4; D gene: .; CDR3 DNA: TGCGCCAGCAGCTTTCGCGGGCCTGGGGGAGTAACTAATGAAAAACTGTTTTTT; CDR3 protein: CASSFRGPGGVTNEKLFF
clone size: .; V gene: TRBV6-5; J gene: TRBJ2-3; D gene: .; CDR3 DNA: TGTGCCAGCAGTTACCGACACACAGATACGCAGTATTTT; CDR3 protein: CASSYRHTDTQYF
clone size: .; V gene: TRBV4-3; J gene: TRBJ2-1; D gene: .; CDR3 DNA: TGCGCCAGCAGCCAAACGATAGACGATGAGCAGTTCTTC; CDR3 protein: CASSQTIDDEQFF
clone size: once; V gene: TRBV18; J gene: TRBJ1-2; D gene: TRBD1; CDR3 DNA: TGTGCCAGCTCGATCACAGGGGATGGCTACACCTTC; CDR3 protein: CASSITGDGYTF
clone size: once; V gene: TRBV4-3; J gene: TRBJ1-5; D gene: .; CDR3 DNA: TGCGCCAGCAGCCAGAGGGTACGGCAGCCCCAGCATTTT; CDR3 protein: CASSQRVRQPQHF
clone size: .; V gene: TRBV5-1; J gene: TRBJ2-3; D gene: TRBD1; CDR3 DNA: TGCGCCAGCAGCGGGACAGGTCGAGCCACAGATACGCAGTATTTT; CDR3 protein: CASSGTGRATDTQYF
clone size: .; V gene: TRBV9; J gene: TRBJ2-7; D gene: .; CDR3 DNA: TGTGCCAGCAGCGTACATGGAGGGATAGGGAGCTACGAGCAGTACTTC; CDR3 protein: CASSVHGGIGSYEQYF
clone size: .; V gene: TRBV27; J gene: TRBJ1-5; D gene: TRBD1; CDR3 DNA: TGTGCCAGCAGTTTTGTGGGGACAGGGGACCAGCCCCAGCATTTT; CDR3 protein: CASSFVGTGDQPQHF
clone size: .; V gene: TRBV6-1; J gene: TRBJ1-2; D gene: .; CDR3 DNA: TGTGCCAGCAGTGAAGTACAGGTATATGGCTACACCTTC; CDR3 protein: CASSEVQVYGYTF
clone size: .; V gene: TRBV29-1; J gene: TRBJ2-5; D gene: .; CDR3 DNA: TGCAGCGGTGGGGTCCTATGGGGAGGAGAGACCCAGTACTTC; CDR3 protein: CSGGVLWGGETQYF
clone size: .; V gene: TRBV9; J gene: TRBJ1-2; D gene: .; CDR3 DNA: TGTGCCAGCAGCCCCCAGAGGGCATACGGCTACACCTTC; CDR3 protein: CASSPQRAYGYTF
clone size: .; V gene: TRBV9; J gene: TRBJ2-7; D gene: .; CDR3 DNA: TGTGCCAGCAGCCCCCGACTGAGCTTGAGCCCCTACGAGCAGTACTTC; CDR3 protein: CASSPRLSLSPYEQYF
clone size: .; V gene: TRBV28; J gene: TRBJ2-1; D gene: TRBD2; CDR3 DNA: TGTGCCAGCAGTTCCCCGGGCGGGGGTCTCAATGAGCAGTTCTTC; CDR3 protein: CASSSPGGGLNEQFF
clone size: .; V gene: TRBV28; J gene: TRBJ1-5; D gene: .; CDR3 DNA: TGTGCCAGCAGTTTAGGGCAGGGCAATCAGCCCCAGCATTTT; CDR3 protein: CASSLGQGNQPQHF
clone size: .; V gene: TRBV19; J gene: TRBJ2-1; D gene: TRBD2; CDR3 DNA: TGTGCCAGTAGCCAGACTAGCGGAGCGCGGAATGAGCAGTTCTTC; CDR3 protein: CASSQTSGARNEQFF
clone size: once; V gene: TRBV5-4; J gene: TRBJ1-5; D gene: TRBD1; CDR3 DNA: TGTGCCAGCAGCTCAGGGGGTAGAAATCAGCCCCAGCATTTT; CDR3 protein: CASSSGGRNQPQHF
clone size: once; V gene: TRBV5-4; J gene: TRBJ2-7; D gene: .; CDR3 DNA: TGTGCCAGCAGCCAGACAGGACTGTCCCACGAGCAGTACTTC; CDR3 protein: CASSQTGLSHEQYF
clone size: .; V gene: TRBV30; J gene: TRBJ1-2; D gene: TRBD1; CDR3 DNA: TGTGCCTGGAGCTCGACAGGGGAGGGCTATGGCTACACCTTC; CDR3 protein: CAWSSTGEGYGYTF
clone size: .; V gene: TRBV7-6; J gene: TRBJ1-4; D gene: .; CDR3 DNA: TGTGCCAGCAGCTTAAAAGTCAGCATCTTAGCAACTAATGAAAAACTGTTTTTT; CDR3 protein: CASSLKVSILATNEKLFF
clone size: .; V gene: TRBV18; J gene: TRBJ2-2; D gene: .; CDR3 DNA: TGTGCCAGCTCACCGACTTACACCGGGGAGCTGTTTTTT; CDR3 protein: CASSPTYTGELFF
clone size: .; V gene: TRBV12-3/TRBV12-4; J gene: TRBJ1-4; D gene: .; CDR3 DNA: TGTGCCAGCAGTCAGAACGATGAAAAACTGTTTTTT; CDR3 protein: CASSQNDEKLFF
clone size: .; V gene: TRBV9; J gene: TRBJ2-2; D gene: TRBD1; CDR3 DNA: TGTGCCAGCAGTACAACAGGGGGCCAGGCCGGGGAGCTGTTTTTT; CDR3 protein: CASSTTGGQAGELFF
clone size: .; V gene: TRBV5-5; J gene: TRBJ1-6; D gene: .; CDR3 DNA: TGTGCCAGCAGCTTGGGGTCAAGGGGCTATAATTCACCCCTCCACTTT; CDR3 protein: CASSLGSRGYNSPLHF
clone size: .; V gene: TRBV28; J gene: TRBJ2-1; D gene: .; CDR3 DNA: TGTGCCAGCAGTCCGCCTAGCAGAGTCTCCTACAATGAGCAGTTCTTC; CDR3 protein: CASSPPSRVSYNEQFF
clone size: .; V gene: TRBV18; J gene: TRBJ2-2; D gene: TRBD2; CDR3 DNA: TGTGCCAGCTCACTGGGACTAGACGCCGGGGAGCTGTTTTTT; CDR3 protein: CASSLGLDAGELFF